This note documents a single TCR beta chain sequence. In the original processing: Estimates of nucleated cell counts were drawn from the amplification of reference gene primers. Sequencing was performed with immunoSEQ multiplex PCR; in TCRdb, only in-frame clones are kept and a portion is missing. Clone size and the V and J calls come from that table; the DNA yielded D and trimming. The sample holds fewer than 500,000 clones, around 84% seen once. This sample is part of a study of blood T cell repertoires in COVID-19. Across the whole study: The United States, Italy and Spain supplied acute and convalescent COVID-19 samples. PBMCs, B-cell-depleted T cells, or T cells provided the cDNA or gDNA that made up the material.

The clonotype comes from a human donor with acute or convalescent COVID-19. The donor label of this sample is uncertain. The sample was peripheral blood.

CDR3 residues: CASSGGQGRSGNTIYF. In nucleotides, the CDR3 is TGTGCCAGCTCAGGGGGACAGGGTCGCTCTGGAAACACCATATATTTT. The chain employs TRBV18 and TRBJ1-3; 9 bases are shared with TRBD1. Germline-derived CDR1 and CDR2 are KGHSH and LQKENI. Losses at the gene ends were 5 bases for V and 0 bases for J; bases not matched to a gene: 5. This CDR3 contains 16 residues.